One sample yielded the 17 T cell receptor beta chains listed below, sequenced in a study of shared clonotypes between healthy human individuals. TCRdb's table, derived via immunoSEQ multiplex PCR, lists solely in-frame clones and lacks some. The table shows some 2,500,000 clones, with 93% occurring only once. The material sequenced was naive CD4+ T cells from PBMCs. Subset reported: CD45RA+ positively selected. All receptors come from a man younger than 35 in good health. Some clones in this sample may be carry-over from other donors' samples.

This chain uses TRBV18 with TRBJ2-5; the match to TRBD2 covers 10 bases. Trimming cost V 1 base and J 4 bases; bases outside gene matches: 12. The CDR3 loop spans 18 amino acids. Germline V lookup: CDR1 KGHSH, CDR2 LQKENI. In DNA, the CDR3 is TGTGCCAGCTCACCACGGGCTAGCGGGAGAGGTCCGGGAGAGACCCAGTACTTC. This sequence encodes CASSPRASGRGPGETQYF.

This chain connects TRBV4-3 to TRBJ2-7, with D perhaps assigned TRBD1 or TRBD2 (5 bases each). V lost 0 bases, J lost 2 bases, and 20 bases lay in between. This CDR3 has 18 amino acids. The germline V gene encodes CDR1 LGHNA and CDR2 YSLEER. CDR3 bases: TGCGCCAGCAGCCAAGATTGGGGGTTGGGAAGGGGCGCCTACGAGCAGTACTTC. This sequence encodes CASSQDWGLGRGAYEQYF.

This chain links TRBV7-2 with TRBJ2-1, with D maybe TRBD2 (6 bases). The CDR3 is made up of 15 amino acids. Germline V gives CDR1 SGHTA, CDR2 FQGNSA. Between the trimmed V and J ends, which lost 7 bases and 3 bases, there was a span of 16 bases. Here the CDR3 reads CASNRLQGGYNEQFF. DNA for the CDR3: TGTGCCAGCAACCGGTTGCAGGGAGGCTACAATGAGCAGTTCTTC.

V and J are TRBV7-8 and TRBJ2-5; tentative D call: TRBD2 (5 bases). Trimming cost V 0 bases and J 0 bases, with 14 bases left between them. The CDR3 has 17 residues. The V gene's germline CDR1 is SGHVS and CDR2 FQNEAQ. The DNA for the CDR3 is TGTGCCAGCAGCTTAGCGACCGCGGGCTCATACCAAGAGACCCAGTACTTC. As protein: CASSLATAGSYQETQYF.

The J gene is TRBJ2-7, the V gene TRBV7-9; 8 bases match TRBD1. CDR3 length: 15 amino acids. Looked up from germline, CDR1 is SEHNR and CDR2 is FQNEAQ (reference sequence). The trim removed 4 bases at V and 7 bases at J, leaving 12 bases unmatched. The CDR3 reads CASSSPPGQVWEQYF. In nucleotides, the CDR3 is TGTGCCAGCAGCTCACCCCCGGGACAGGTATGGGAGCAGTACTTC.

This clone was counted a single time. The gene calls are TRBV28 and TRBJ1-2; 7 bases are shared with TRBD1. Germline CDR1 is MDHEN and CDR2 is SYDVKM. Trimming removed 7 bases from V and 4 bases from J; junction bases left unmatched: 9. The CDR3 runs 14 residues. CDR3 DNA: TGTGCCAGCACCCCCGGCAGGGGGGCCTATGGCTACACCTTC. It is translated as CASTPGRGAYGYTF.

The J gene is TRBJ2-3, the V gene TRBV30; D is possibly TRBD1 (5 bases). V shed 4 bases and J shed 4 bases, with 9 bases lying between them. The CDR3 sequence is 12 residues long. Germline assignment: CDR1 GTSNPN and CDR2 SVGIG (reference sequence). CDR3 sequence reads: CAWTQGSDTQYF. CDR3 in DNA: TGTGCCTGGACTCAGGGTTCAGATACGCAGTATTTT.

This chain uses TRBV11-2 with TRBJ2-3, with a tentative D call TRBD1 (5 bases). The CDR3 consists of 16 residues. V lost 1 base, J lost 2 bases, and 13 bases lay in between. Germline V gene data show CDR1 as SGHAT and CDR2 as FQNNGV. The CDR3 region has the DNA TGTGCCAGCAGCTTAGGGACATCAAGTCTCACAGATACGCAGTATTTT. Translating gives CASSLGTSSLTDTQYF.

Concerning this clone itself: Other DNA sequences from this sample encode an identical CDR3 as well. This sequence joins TRBV7-2 and TRBJ2-7; a possible D gene is TRBD1 (6 bases). Trimming cost V 5 bases and J 0 bases, with 11 bases left between them. Germline V gene data show CDR1 as SGHTA and CDR2 as FQGNSA. The CDR3 runs 14 residues. DNA for the CDR3: TGTGCCAGCAGCCTAGACAGGTACTCCTACGAGCAGTACTTC. Protein product: CASSLDRYSYEQYF.

This chain joins TRBV21-1 and TRBJ1-1. TRBV21-1 represents a pseudogene. The CDR3 covers 16 residues. CDR3: CASRKWVATIRTEAFF. The CDR3 coding sequence is TGTGCCAGCAGGAAGTGGGTAGCTACAATTCGCACTGAAGCTTTCTTT.

The genes are TRBV7-9 and TRBJ2-3, with D uncertain. This CDR3 region has 12 residues. V dropped 2 bases and J dropped 5 bases, with 5 bases sitting between them. The germline V gene has CDR1 SEHNR and CDR2 FQNEAQ (reference sequence). The CDR3 sequence: CASSLTRDTQYF. CDR3 DNA: TGTGCCAGCAGCTTAACGCGAGATACGCAGTATTTT.

The CDR3 spells CASSSLTTTYEQYF. The CDR3 DNA sequence: TGTGCCAGCAGTTCACTGACAACTACCTACGAGCAGTACTTC. The chain has TRBV6-6 and TRBJ2-7; D is undetermined. The CDR3 is 14 amino acids. Germline V gives CDR1 MNHNY, CDR2 SVGAGI (reference sequence). Between the trimmed V and J ends, which lost 4 bases and 2 bases, there was a span of 12 bases.

On this clone: Different DNA sequences within this sample yield the same CDR3. The V call is TRBV2, the J call TRBJ1-5; D gene ambiguous. The CDR3 is 13 amino acids. The germline V gene has CDR1 SNHLY and CDR2 FYNNEI. Trimming removed 1 base at V and 6 bases at J, with 7 bases between. DNA of the CDR3: TGTGCCAGCAGTGAAGGTTTAGGTCAGCCCCAGCATTTT. Its translation is CASSEGLGQPQHF.

This clone was seen a single time. This chain joins TRBV19 and TRBJ1-1, with 7 positions matching TRBD1. V lost 5 bases and J lost 0; bases outside the gene matches: 6. Germline CDR1 is LNHDA and CDR2 is SQIVND (reference sequence). The CDR3 is 15 residues long. CDR3 DNA sequence: TGTGCCAGTAGTGACAGGGCTTTAGTGAACACTGAAGCTTTCTTT. Protein sequence: CASSDRALVNTEAFF.

Comment on this clone: Other DNA sequences within the sample encode an identical CDR3. The rearrangement links TRBV5-1 to TRBJ2-5; D is ambiguous. CDR3 size: 13 residues. CDR1 and CDR2 from the germline V gene are SGHRS and YFSETQ. Deletions cut 0 bases from V and 3 bases from J, with 6 bases between. The CDR3 reads CASSLAPEETQYF. CDR3 bases: TGCGCCAGCAGCTTGGCGCCCGAAGAGACCCAGTACTTC.

V gene TRBV6-1 combines with J gene TRBJ2-1; TRBD1 agrees at 8 bases. Per the germline V gene, CDR1 is MNHNS and CDR2 is SASEGT. The CDR3 runs 17 residues. After removal of 4 bases from V and 2 bases from J, the junction contained 10 bases not matched to a gene. The CDR3 sequence is CASSGTGQAGTYNEQFF. The CDR3 DNA reads as TGTGCCAGCAGTGGGACGGGACAGGCTGGGACCTACAATGAGCAGTTCTTC.

A single count supports this clone. The V and J genes are TRBV30 and TRBJ2-7, with 11 bases identical to TRBD2. The CDR3 spans 13 residues. With V trimmed by 5 bases and J by 4 bases, 4 bases remained unmatched. CDR1 and CDR2 (germline): GTSNPN, SVGIG (reference sequence). The CDR3 sequence is CAWALAGGYEQYF. CDR3 sequence (DNA): TGTGCCTGGGCCCTAGCGGGAGGATACGAGCAGTACTTC.